Below are 26 T cell receptor beta chains sequenced from a single sample in a study of blood T cell repertoires in COVID-19. Sequencing was performed with immunoSEQ multiplex PCR; in TCRdb, only in-frame clones are kept and a portion is missing. The table lists some 33,000 clones, roughly 84% of them singletons. The sequenced material came from peripheral blood. These receptor sequences come from a human donor in a cohort sampled during active COVID-19.

This clone was detected only once. The chain uses TRBV11-2 and TRBJ2-7; 11 bases match TRBD1. Germline CDR1 is SGHAT and CDR2 is FQNNGV. This CDR3 is 15 amino acids long. V lost 3 bases to trimming and J lost 2 bases; unmatched junction nucleotides: 3. CDR3 sequence: CASSFGTGGAYEQYF. CDR3 bases: TGTGCCAGCAGCTTCGGGACAGGGGGGGCCTACGAGCAGTACTTC.

This chain joins TRBV7-7 and TRBJ2-1; 12 nucleotides agree with TRBD2. In germline, CDR1 is SSHAT, CDR2 FNYEAQ (reference sequence). The J segment lost 7 bases and the V segment lost 5 bases, leaving 9 bases of the junction unmatched. The CDR3 spans 16 residues. The CDR3, as DNA: TGTGCCAGCAGCCTACAACCTAGCGGGGGGGCTAATGAGCAGTTCTTC. Amino acids: CASSLQPSGGANEQFF.

The chain is built from TRBV24-1 and TRBJ1-5; a possible D gene is TRBD1 (6 bases). The CDR3 contains 14 residues. The ends were cut back, 9 bases at V and 2 bases at J, with 13 bases in the middle. CDR1 and CDR2 from the germline V gene are KGHDR and SFDVKD. CDR3 coding DNA: TGTGCCACCTCAGCGGGGGGGCGCAATCAGCCCCAGCATTTT. Protein: CATSAGGRNQPQHF.

V gene TRBV4-1 combines with J gene TRBJ2-7; TRBD1 agrees at 10 bases. Germline-derived CDR1 and CDR2 are MGHRA and YSYEKL. The trim removed 5 bases at V and 0 bases at J, leaving 1 base unmatched. The CDR3 extends over 14 amino acids. In DNA, the CDR3 is TGCGCCAGCAGCTGGGACAGGGGCTCCTACGAGCAGTACTTC. Translating it yields CASSWDRGSYEQYF.

V and J are TRBV5-1 and TRBJ2-4, with 10 positions matching TRBD2. From germline, CDR1 is SGHRS and CDR2 YFSETQ. The ends lost 4 bases at V and 6 bases at J; junction bases unmatched: 13. The length of the CDR3 is 17 residues. DNA of the CDR3: TGCGCCAGCAGCCGTGGGACTAGCGTTTCGGGGGGAAACATTCAGTACTTC. This translates into CASSRGTSVSGGNIQYF.

This clone was detected only a few times. The chain joins TRBV4-2 to TRBJ2-7, with TRBD1 identical over 10 bases. The V and J ends lost 6 bases and 5 bases, in that order; junction bases with no gene match: 10. This CDR3 contains 15 residues. CDR1 and CDR2 (germline): LGHNA, YNFKEQ. The CDR3: CASSLGGQGGHEQYF. As DNA, the CDR3 is TGTGCCAGCAGTCTAGGCGGACAGGGGGGCCACGAGCAGTACTTC.

The rearrangement joins TRBV6-5 to TRBJ1-5; D gene uncertain. V lost 7 bases to trimming and J lost 0 bases, with 7 bases between them. CDR3 length: 13 amino acids. CDR1 and CDR2 (germline): MNHEY, SVGAGI. The chain's CDR3 is CASIPYSNQPQHF. DNA for the CDR3: TGTGCCAGCATCCCGTATAGCAATCAGCCCCAGCATTTT.

This chain links TRBV27 with TRBJ1-2, with 11 bases that match TRBD1. Germline V gene data show CDR1 as MNHEY and CDR2 as SMNVEV (reference sequence). The CDR3 is made up of 14 amino acids. Germline trimming cut 2 bases from V and 7 bases from J; bases unmatched to any gene: 3. The CDR3 DNA reads TGTGCCAGCAGTTTAGGACAGGGGGCCAGTGGCTACACCTTC. Protein: CASSLGQGASGYTF.

The J gene is TRBJ1-2, the V gene TRBV28; TRBD1 aligns across 7 bases. Trimming took 5 bases from V and 5 from J; bases not matched to a gene: 8. The CDR3 contains 14 residues. Per the germline V gene, CDR1 is MDHEN and CDR2 is SYDVKM. CDR3 sequence reads: CASSNPGQFYGYTF. The DNA for the CDR3 is TGTGCCAGCAGTAATCCGGGACAGTTTTATGGCTACACCTTC.

The genes are TRBV27 and TRBJ2-3, with 7 positions matching TRBD2. The germline V gene encodes CDR1 MNHEY and CDR2 SMNVEV (reference sequence). With 5 bases clipped from V and 0 bases from J, the junction kept 8 bases outside the gene matches. This CDR3 region has 16 residues. CDR3 nucleotides: TGTGCCAGCAGTCTGGGGTGGGGGGGAAGCACAGATACGCAGTATTTT. Translated, it gives CASSLGWGGSTDTQYF.

This clone was found once. The J gene is TRBJ2-1, the V gene TRBV27; D possibly corresponds to TRBD2 (7 bases). The length of the CDR3 is 15 residues. Trimming took off 2 bases at V and 4 bases at J, with 12 bases between the two ends. The germline V gene has CDR1 MNHEY and CDR2 SMNVEV (reference sequence). The CDR3 loop is CASSLGGGAYNEQFF. CDR3 in DNA: TGTGCCAGCAGTTTAGGCGGGGGCGCATACAATGAGCAGTTCTTC.

This clone was found a few times. The rearrangement uses TRBV18 and TRBJ1-4; D ambiguous. In germline, CDR1 is KGHSH, CDR2 LQKENI. This CDR3 contains 15 residues. V lost 2 bases, J lost 0 bases, and 7 bases lay in between. The CDR3 region is CASSPSPATNEKLFF. The CDR3 bases are TGTGCCAGCTCACCATCCCCAGCAACTAATGAAAAACTGTTTTTT.

The rearrangement joins TRBV19 to TRBJ1-1, with D possibly matching TRBD1 (5 bases). The length of the CDR3 is 13 residues. V lost 10 bases, J lost 5 bases, and 17 bases lay in between. CDR1 is LNHDA, CDR2 SQIVND, per germline (reference sequence). The DNA of the CDR3 is TGTGCCACGGACAAGGCTGGGGTGACTGAAGCTTTCTTT. Its protein product is CATDKAGVTEAFF.

The rearrangement uses TRBV18 and TRBJ2-4; TRBD2 aligns across 8 bases. Germline V gene sequence: CDR1 KGHSH, CDR2 LQKENI. V dropped 3 bases and J dropped 7; count of bases not matched to a gene: 5. There are 14 residues in the CDR3. Here the CDR3 DNA reads TGTGCCAGCTCACCCGCCGGGGGGGCGAACATTCAGTACTTC. This translates into CASSPAGGANIQYF. Full variable domain (outside the CDR3, taken from reference TRBV18 and TRBJ2-4): NAGVMQNPRHLVRRRGQEARLRCSPMKGHSHVYWYRQLPEEGLKFMVYLQKENIIDESGMPKERFSAEFPKEGPSILRIQQVVRGDSAAYFCASSPAGGANIQYFGAGTRLSVL.

The J gene is TRBJ2-2, the V gene TRBV19; D possibly corresponds to TRBD1 (5 bases). Trimming removed 6 bases at V and 0 bases at J, with 11 bases between. This CDR3 has 15 residues. Germline CDR1 reads LNHDA; CDR2 reads SQIVND (reference sequence). The CDR3 reads CASRMSGSNTGELFF. The CDR3 DNA reads TGTGCCAGTAGAATGTCAGGGTCGAACACCGGGGAGCTGTTTTTT.

The gene calls are TRBV6-5 and TRBJ2-4; TRBD1 aligns across 9 bases. Germline loops: CDR1 MNHEY, CDR2 SVGAGI. This CDR3 region has 15 residues. Trimming cost V 7 bases and J 5 bases; bases outside gene matches: 9. CDR3 sequence (DNA): TGTGCCAGCACAAATACAGGGGGCCACGAAAACATTCAGTACTTC. It yields the protein CASTNTGGHENIQYF.

This clone has a handful of counts. The chain has TRBV6-5 and TRBJ1-5; TRBD1 might be the D (6 bases). The V gene lost 6 bases and the J gene lost 0 bases, with 9 bases spanning the gap. CDR3 size: 14 residues. Germline V CDR1 and CDR2: MNHEY, SVGAGI. The CDR3: CASRHRVSNQPQHF. In DNA form, the CDR3 reads TGTGCCAGCAGGCACAGGGTTAGCAATCAGCCCCAGCATTTT.

The rearrangement uses TRBV4-1 and TRBJ2-2; TRBD2 matches 11 bases. CDR1 and CDR2 (germline): MGHRA, YSYEKL. The CDR3 runs to 16 residues. Losses at the gene ends were 4 bases for V and 6 bases for J; bases not matched to a gene: 7. The CDR3 DNA follows: TGCGCCAGCAGCCGACAACTAGCGGGGGTGGCCGGGGAGCTGTTTTTT. Translated: CASSRQLAGVAGELFF.

This clone is a singleton in its sample. The chain has TRBV5-6 and TRBJ2-3, with 7 bases lining up with TRBD2. This CDR3 has 15 residues. Germline loops: CDR1 SGHDT, CDR2 YYEEEE. Trimming cost V 4 bases and J 2 bases; bases outside gene matches: 7. CDR3 region: CASSAGLTNTDTQYF. The DNA of the CDR3 is TGTGCCAGCAGCGCGGGACTAACTAACACAGATACGCAGTATTTT.

The rearrangement links TRBV5-1 to TRBJ2-5; TRBD1 might be the D (6 bases). CDR3 length: 13 amino acids. Germline V gene data show CDR1 as SGHRS and CDR2 as YFSETQ. Trimming stripped 4 bases from V and 1 base from J, with 8 bases between. CDR3 residues: CASSPDSQETQYF. The CDR3 bases are TGCGCCAGCAGCCCGGACAGCCAAGAGACCCAGTACTTC.

This sequence joins TRBV5-1 and TRBJ2-1; D might be TRBD2 (5 bases). From germline, CDR1 is SGHRS and CDR2 YFSETQ. V lost 1 base to trimming and J lost 8 bases, with 16 bases between them. CDR3 length: 15 amino acids. The CDR3 DNA is TGCGCCAGCAGCTTGAGTTTTGCGGGTTTTGATGAGCAGTTCTTC. It translates to CASSLSFAGFDEQFF.

The chain couples TRBV19 to TRBJ2-3, with D unclear. V lost 5 bases and J lost 5, with 14 bases in between. The V gene's germline CDR1 is LNHDA and CDR2 SQIVND (reference sequence). This CDR3 comprises 14 residues. In DNA form, the CDR3 reads TGTGCCAGTAGTGGCTCACCTTTGTTAGATACGCAGTATTTT. Protein sequence: CASSGSPLLDTQYF.

The rearrangement links TRBV4-3 to TRBJ2-7, with 10 bases aligning to TRBD2. With V trimmed by 0 bases and J by 3 bases, 11 bases remained unmatched. The CDR3 totals 18 residues. The germline V gene has CDR1 LGHNA and CDR2 YSLEER. For the CDR3, the DNA is TGCGCCAGCAGCCAAGACCGGAGAGGTACTAGCGGGAACTACGAGCAGTACTTC. Protein: CASSQDRRGTSGNYEQYF.

J is TRBJ2-5 and V is TRBV10-2, with TRBD2 matching 7 bases. Germline CDR1 WSHSY, CDR2 SAAADI. This CDR3 is built from 14 residues. Germline trimming cut 4 bases from V and 5 bases from J; bases unmatched to any gene: 7. The CDR3 DNA reads as TGCGCCAGCAGTGGGCCGGGAGGTGGGGAGACCCAGTACTTC. Translation gives CASSGPGGGETQYF.

This clone turned up a few times. The chain carries TRBV6-5 and TRBJ2-7; 8 bases fit TRBD1. After removal of 6 bases from V and 2 bases from J, the junction contained 6 bases not matched to a gene. Germline-derived CDR1 and CDR2 are MNHEY and SVGAGI. CDR3 length equals 14 residues. The CDR3 DNA sequence: TGTGCCAGCAGAAGGGGACAGGCGGCCTACGAGCAGTACTTC. It translates to CASRRGQAAYEQYF.

The J gene is TRBJ1-1, the V gene TRBV4-3; D gene unclear. The V gene lost 0 bases and the J gene lost 2 bases, with 4 bases spanning the gap. Germline values: CDR1 LGHNA, CDR2 YSLEER. The CDR3 consists of 13 residues. The CDR3 region is CASSQDKNTEAFF. CDR3 in DNA: TGCGCCAGCAGCCAAGACAAAAACACTGAAGCTTTCTTT.